A single TCR beta chain is shown here with its context. Only a few counts were recorded for this clonotype. This receptor's antigen is unknown. There are no base qualities to consult, and no much larger clone falls within one base. The method was 5' RACE. Sequencing took place on a NextSeq 500. In the TCR library protocol, a unique molecular identifier was attached to each TCR cDNA molecule so that PCR and sequencing errors could be corrected. For the original study's pipeline: Decombinator tools were used for TCR identification, UMI-based error correction and CDR3 extraction. TCRs above a frequency of 2 per 1,000, corresponding to the top 1% of the tumor frequency distribution, were defined as expanded. Each repertoire was subsampled 100 times to 5,000 TCRs, after which Renyi diversity was computed with the R vegan package. To build CDR3 similarity networks, amino acid triplet string-kernel similarity was used, and CDR3s were connected when their pairwise similarity was above 0.82. Using fastp at Q25 and MiXCR, TCRdb reprocessed the public reads and kept productive beta chains. Rows are combined by CDR3 protein, so each entry shows the most common genes and DNA. These V and J calls originate from TCRdb's pipeline instead of the authors' own analysis. Counted in this sample were about 43,000 distinct CDR3 sequences; approximately 22% of them appeared once. In total, the top ten clones hold under 8% of the sample.

Read against the paper, the sample's time point label means: blood at routine non-recurrence follow-up after resection. TCR sequencing used whole RNA extracted from tumor and nontumor lung tissue, or from cryopreserved PBMC samples, without cell sorting. Only patients with enough RNA available from two or more tumor regions were chosen for TCR sequencing. This entry is derived from a study of spatial heterogeneity in lung cancer (dated by TCRdb to between 2018 and 2021). In terms of the full investigation: Samples were obtained from approximately 77 patients with early-stage, untreated non-small cell lung cancer from the lung TRACERx cohort. Nonsynonymous mutation counts, determined by whole-exome sequencing of tumor tissue, were related to features of the TCR repertoire. Follow-up PBMC samples were sequenced whenever available, with a median time to follow-up of 2 to 3 years after resection. In the raw uncorrected reads, each unique combination of TCR and UMI appeared more than ten times on average. Both alpha and beta chains were TCR-sequenced in samples taken at surgery, namely 220 tumor regions, 63 to 70 matched nontumor lung samples and about 52 PBMC samples. More beta-chain than alpha-chain transcripts were consistently detected, likely reflecting higher beta-chain transcript abundance. The study quantitatively compared TCR alpha and beta repertoires across multiple tumor regions, matched nontumor lung and blood in non-small cell lung cancer. The full study reports these points: Confirming at a functional level the hypothesis that regional TCRs recognize regional mutations was considered to require additional single-cell paired TCR alpha and beta sequencing. Only roughly 15 patients were included in comparisons of baseline and follow-up blood repertoires. Ubiquitous expanded tumor TCRs were detected in blood more often at tumor resection than at routine follow-up.

The CDR3 holds 13 amino acids from the cysteine to the phenylalanine. Only the CDR3 portion is preserved as DNA: 39 bases, with reading frame beginning at the first base. Reading the germline V gene (reference sequence) gives CDR1 MNHEY and CDR2 SMNVEV. Deletion took 6 bases off V and 4 bases off J, with a span of 13 bases between the germline ends. The sequence was obtained from a female donor with early-stage non-small cell lung cancer. This sample comprised PBMCs, obtained at follow-up. Recombination joined TRBV27 with TRBJ2-7, with the D gene call left open. DNA sequence: TGTGCCAGCAGGCCCTCTGTTGGGTACGAGCAGTACTTC. The resulting protein is CASRPSVGYEQYF.